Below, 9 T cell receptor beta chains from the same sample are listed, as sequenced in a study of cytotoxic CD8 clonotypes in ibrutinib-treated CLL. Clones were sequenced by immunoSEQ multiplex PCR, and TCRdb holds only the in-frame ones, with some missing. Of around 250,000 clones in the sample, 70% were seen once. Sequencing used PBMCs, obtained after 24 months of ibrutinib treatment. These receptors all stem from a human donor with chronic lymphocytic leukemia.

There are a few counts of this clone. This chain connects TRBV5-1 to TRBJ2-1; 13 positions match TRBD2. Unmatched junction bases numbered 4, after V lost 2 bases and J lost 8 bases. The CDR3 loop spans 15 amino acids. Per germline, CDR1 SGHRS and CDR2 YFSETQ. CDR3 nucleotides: TGCGCCAGCAGCTTCGGGACTAGCGGGACGTATGAGCAGTTCTTC. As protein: CASSFGTSGTYEQFF.

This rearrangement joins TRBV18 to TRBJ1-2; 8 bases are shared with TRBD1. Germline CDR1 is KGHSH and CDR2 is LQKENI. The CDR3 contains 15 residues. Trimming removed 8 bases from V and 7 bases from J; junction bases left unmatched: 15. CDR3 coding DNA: TGTGCCAGCGCGACAGGGGTCGGGGAAAGAGGTGGCTACACCTTC. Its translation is CASATGVGERGGYTF.

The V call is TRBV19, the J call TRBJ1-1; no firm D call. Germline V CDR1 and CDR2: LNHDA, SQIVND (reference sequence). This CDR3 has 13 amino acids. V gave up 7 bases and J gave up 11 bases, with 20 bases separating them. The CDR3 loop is CASTAGPQGRAFF. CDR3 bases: TGTGCCAGTACCGCCGGTCCCCAAGGTCGGGCTTTCTTT. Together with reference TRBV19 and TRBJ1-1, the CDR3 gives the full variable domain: DGGITQSPKYLFRKEGQNVTLSCEQNLNHDAMYWYRQDPGQGLRLIYYSQIVNDFQKGDIAEGYSVSREKKESFPLTVTSAQKNPTAFYLCASTAGPQGRAFFGQGTRLTVV.

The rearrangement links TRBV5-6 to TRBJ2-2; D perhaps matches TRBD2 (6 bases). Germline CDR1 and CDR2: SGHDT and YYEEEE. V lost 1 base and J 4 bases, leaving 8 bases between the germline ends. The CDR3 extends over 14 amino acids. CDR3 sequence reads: CASSLRERTGELFF. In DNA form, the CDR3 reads TGTGCCAGCAGCTTGCGGGAGCGCACCGGGGAGCTGTTTTTT.

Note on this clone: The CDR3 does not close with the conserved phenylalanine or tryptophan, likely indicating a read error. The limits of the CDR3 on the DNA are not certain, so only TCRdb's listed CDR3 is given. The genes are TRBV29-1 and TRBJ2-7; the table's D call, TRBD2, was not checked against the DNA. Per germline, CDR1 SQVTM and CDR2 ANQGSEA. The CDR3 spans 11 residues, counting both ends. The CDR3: CSVVLAGPPGL.

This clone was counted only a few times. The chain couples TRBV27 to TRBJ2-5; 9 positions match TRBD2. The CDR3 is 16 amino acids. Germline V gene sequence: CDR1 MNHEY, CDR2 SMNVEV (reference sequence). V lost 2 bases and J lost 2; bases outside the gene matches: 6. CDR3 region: CASSLTLAGAQETQYF. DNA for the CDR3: TGTGCCAGCAGTTTAACCTTAGCGGGAGCGCAAGAGACCCAGTACTTC.

The CDR3 is CASSLFTDQPQHF. The CDR3 bases are TGTGCCAGTAGTTTATTTACGGATCAGCCCCAGCATTTT. This chain uses TRBV19 with TRBJ1-5; D is uncertain. Trimming pared 5 bases from V and 5 bases from J, leaving 10 bases between. This CDR3 spans 13 amino acids. The germline V gene encodes CDR1 LNHDA and CDR2 SQIVND (reference sequence). The full variable domain, rest sourced from reference TRBV19 and TRBJ1-5, is DGGITQSPKYLFRKEGQNVTLSCEQNLNHDAMYWYRQDPGQGLRLIYYSQIVNDFQKGDIAEGYSVSREKKESFPLTVTSAQKNPTAFYLCASSLFTDQPQHFGDGTRLSIL.

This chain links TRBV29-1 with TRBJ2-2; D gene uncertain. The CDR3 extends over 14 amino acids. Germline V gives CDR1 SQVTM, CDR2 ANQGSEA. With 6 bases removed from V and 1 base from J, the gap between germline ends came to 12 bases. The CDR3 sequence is CSVQSSRNTGELFF. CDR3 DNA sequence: TGCAGCGTCCAAAGCAGCCGGAACACCGGGGAGCTGTTTTTT.

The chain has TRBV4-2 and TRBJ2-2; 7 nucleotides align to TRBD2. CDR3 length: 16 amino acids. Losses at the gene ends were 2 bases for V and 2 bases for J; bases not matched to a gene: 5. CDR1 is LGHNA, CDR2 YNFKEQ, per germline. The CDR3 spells CASSQSLADNTGELFF. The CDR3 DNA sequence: TGTGCCAGCAGCCAAAGCCTAGCGGATAACACCGGGGAGCTGTTTTTT.